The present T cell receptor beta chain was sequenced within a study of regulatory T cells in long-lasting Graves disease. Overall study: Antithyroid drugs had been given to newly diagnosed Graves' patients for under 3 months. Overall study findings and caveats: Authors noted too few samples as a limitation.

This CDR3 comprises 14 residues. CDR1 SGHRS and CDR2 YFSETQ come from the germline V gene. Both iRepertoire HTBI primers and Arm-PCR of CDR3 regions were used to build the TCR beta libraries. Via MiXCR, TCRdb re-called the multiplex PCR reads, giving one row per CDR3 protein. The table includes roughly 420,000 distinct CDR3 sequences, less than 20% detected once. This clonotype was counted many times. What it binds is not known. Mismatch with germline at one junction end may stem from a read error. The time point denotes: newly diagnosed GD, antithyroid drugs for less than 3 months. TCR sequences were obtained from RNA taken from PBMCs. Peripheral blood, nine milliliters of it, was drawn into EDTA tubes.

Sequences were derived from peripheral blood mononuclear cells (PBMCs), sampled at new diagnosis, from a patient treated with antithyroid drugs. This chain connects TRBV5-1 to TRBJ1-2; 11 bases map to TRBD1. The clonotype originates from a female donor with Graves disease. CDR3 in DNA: TGCGCCGGCAGCCCAGGGACAGGGGGACCGTCCTCCCACTTC. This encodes CAGSPGTGGPSSHF. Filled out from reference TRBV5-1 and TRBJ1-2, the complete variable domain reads KAGVTQTPRYLIKTRGQQVTLSCSPISGHRSVSWYQQTPGQGLQFLFEYFSETQRNKGNFPGRFSGRQFSNSRSEMNVSTLELGDSALYLCAGSPGTGGPSSHFGSGTRLTVV.